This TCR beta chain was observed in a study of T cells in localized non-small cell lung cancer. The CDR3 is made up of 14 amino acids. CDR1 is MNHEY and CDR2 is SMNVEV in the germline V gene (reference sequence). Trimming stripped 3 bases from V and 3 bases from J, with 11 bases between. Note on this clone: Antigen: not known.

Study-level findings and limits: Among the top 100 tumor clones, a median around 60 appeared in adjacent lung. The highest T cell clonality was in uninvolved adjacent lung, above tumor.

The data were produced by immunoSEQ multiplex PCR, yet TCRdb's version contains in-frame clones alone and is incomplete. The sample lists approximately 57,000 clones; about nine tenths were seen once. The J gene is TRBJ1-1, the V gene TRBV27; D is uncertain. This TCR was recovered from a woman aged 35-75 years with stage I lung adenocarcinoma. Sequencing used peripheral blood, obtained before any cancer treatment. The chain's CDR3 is CASSLIAGYTEAFF. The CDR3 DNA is TGTGCCAGCAGTTTGATCGCGGGGTACACTGAAGCTTTCTTT.